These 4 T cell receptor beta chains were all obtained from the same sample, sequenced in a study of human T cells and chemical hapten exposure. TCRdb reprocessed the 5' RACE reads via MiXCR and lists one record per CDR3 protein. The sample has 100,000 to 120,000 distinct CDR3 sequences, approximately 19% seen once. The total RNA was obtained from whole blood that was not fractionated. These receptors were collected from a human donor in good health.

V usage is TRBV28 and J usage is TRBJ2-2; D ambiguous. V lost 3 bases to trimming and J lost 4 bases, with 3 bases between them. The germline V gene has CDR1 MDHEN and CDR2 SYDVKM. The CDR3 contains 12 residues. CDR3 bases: TGTGCCAGCAGTTTCGGCACCGGGGAGCTGTTTTTT. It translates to CASSFGTGELFF. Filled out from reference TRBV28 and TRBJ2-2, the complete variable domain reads DVKVTQSSRYLVKRTGEKVFLECVQDMDHENMFWYRQDPGLGLRLIYFSYDVKMKEKGDIPEGYSVSREKKERFSLILESASTNQTSMYLCASSFGTGELFFGEGSRLTVL.

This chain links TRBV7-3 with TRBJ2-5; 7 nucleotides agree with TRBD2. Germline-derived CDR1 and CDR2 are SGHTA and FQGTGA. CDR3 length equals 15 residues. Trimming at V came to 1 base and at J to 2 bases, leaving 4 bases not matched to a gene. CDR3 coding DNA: TGTGCCAGCAGCTTAAGGCGGGAGAGACAAGAGACCCAGTACTTC. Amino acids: CASSLRRERQETQYF.

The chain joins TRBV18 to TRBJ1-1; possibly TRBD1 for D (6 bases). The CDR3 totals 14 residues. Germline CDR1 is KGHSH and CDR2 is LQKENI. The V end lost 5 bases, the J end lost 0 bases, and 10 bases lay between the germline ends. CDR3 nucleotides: TGTGCCAGCTCAGCGGACAGTTTGAACACTGAAGCTTTCTTT. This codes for CASSADSLNTEAFF.

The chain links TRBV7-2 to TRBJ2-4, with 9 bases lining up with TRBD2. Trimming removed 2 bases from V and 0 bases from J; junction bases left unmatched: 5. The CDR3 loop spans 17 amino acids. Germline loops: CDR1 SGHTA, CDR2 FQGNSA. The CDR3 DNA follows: TGTGCCAGCAGCTTATGGGATAGCGGGGGAGCCAAAAACATTCAGTACTTC. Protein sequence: CASSLWDSGGAKNIQYF.